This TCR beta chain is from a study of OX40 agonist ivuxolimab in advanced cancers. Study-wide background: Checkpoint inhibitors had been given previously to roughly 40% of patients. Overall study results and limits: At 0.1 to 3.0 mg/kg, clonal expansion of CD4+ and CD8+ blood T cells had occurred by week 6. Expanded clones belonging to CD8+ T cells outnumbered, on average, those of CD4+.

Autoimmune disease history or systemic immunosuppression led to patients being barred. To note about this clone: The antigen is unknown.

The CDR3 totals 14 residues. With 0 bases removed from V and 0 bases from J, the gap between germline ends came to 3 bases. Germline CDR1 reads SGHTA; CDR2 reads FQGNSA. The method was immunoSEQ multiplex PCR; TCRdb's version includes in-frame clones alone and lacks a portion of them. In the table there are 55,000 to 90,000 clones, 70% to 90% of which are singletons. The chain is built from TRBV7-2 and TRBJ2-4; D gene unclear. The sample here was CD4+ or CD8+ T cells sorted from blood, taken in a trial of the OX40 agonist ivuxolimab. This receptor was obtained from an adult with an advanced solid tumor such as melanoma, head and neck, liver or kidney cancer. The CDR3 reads CASSLAQAKNIQYF. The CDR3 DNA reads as TGTGCCAGCAGCTTAGCTCAAGCCAAAAACATTCAGTACTTC.